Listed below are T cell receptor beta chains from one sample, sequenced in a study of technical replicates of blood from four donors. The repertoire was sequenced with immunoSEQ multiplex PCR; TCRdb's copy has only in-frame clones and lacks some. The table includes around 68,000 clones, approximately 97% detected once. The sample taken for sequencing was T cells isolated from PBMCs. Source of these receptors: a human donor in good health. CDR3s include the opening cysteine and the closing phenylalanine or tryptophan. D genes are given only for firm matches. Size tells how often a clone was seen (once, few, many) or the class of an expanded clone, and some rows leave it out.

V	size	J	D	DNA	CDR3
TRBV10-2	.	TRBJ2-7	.	TGCGCCAGCAGTGGGCTGGACTACAAGGGTTACGAGCAGTACTTC	CASSGLDYKGYEQYF
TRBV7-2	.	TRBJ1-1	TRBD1	TGTGCCAGCAGCTTATACAGGGGCGGGACTGAAGCTTTCTTT	CASSLYRGGTEAFF
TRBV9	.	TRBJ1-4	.	TGTGCCAGCAGCGGCTTAGGAGCTAATGAAAAACTGTTTTTT	CASSGLGANEKLFF
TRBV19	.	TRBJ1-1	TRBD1	TGTGCCAGTAGTTCTTACAGGGGTGATGGCACTGAAGCTTTCTTT	CASSSYRGDGTEAFF
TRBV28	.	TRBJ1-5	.	TGTGCCAGCAATATCGACAGGTACAATCAGCCTCAGCATTTT	CASNIDRYNQPQHF
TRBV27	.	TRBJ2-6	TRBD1	TGTGCCAGCAGCTCACATACCCGGGACAGGGGGATCCCTGGGGCCAACGTCCTGACTTTC	CASSSHTRDRGIPGANVLTF
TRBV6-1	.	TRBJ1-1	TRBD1	TGTGCCAGCAGTAGACAGGGGGCGAACACTGAAGCTTTCTTT	CASSRQGANTEAFF
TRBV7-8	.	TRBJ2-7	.	TGTGCCAGCACCCGCAAGGGACAATCCCGAAACGAGCAGTACTTC	CASTRKGQSRNEQYF
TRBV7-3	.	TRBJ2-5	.	TGTGCCAGCAGCCCAAACAGGGTAGGGGAGACCCAGTACTTC	CASSPNRVGETQYF
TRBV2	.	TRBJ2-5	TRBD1	TGTGCCAGCAGTCTGGGGACAGGAGTTCAAGAGACCCAGTACTTC	CASSLGTGVQETQYF
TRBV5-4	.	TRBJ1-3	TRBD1	TGTGCCAGCAGCTCACGCCAACAGGGGGCAAACACCATATATTTT	CASSSRQQGANTIYF
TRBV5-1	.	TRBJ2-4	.	TGCGCCAGCAGCTTGACAGGGATAAGCCAAAACATTCAGTACTTC	CASSLTGISQNIQYF
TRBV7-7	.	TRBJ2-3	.	TGTGCTAGCAGCTCCGGGGGAGGGGGAGATACGCAGTATTTT	CASSSGGGGDTQYF
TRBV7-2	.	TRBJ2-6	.	TGTGCCAGCAGACTAGGTGTTCTAGGGGCCAACGTCCTGACTTTC	CASRLGVLGANVLTF
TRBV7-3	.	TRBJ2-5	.	TGTGCCAGCAGTACGGGGGCGGGAGTAGAGACCCAGTACTTC	CASSTGAGVETQYF
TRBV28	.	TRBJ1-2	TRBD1	TGTGCCAGCAGTAAAACAGGGGACTATGGCTACACCTTC	CASSKTGDYGYTF
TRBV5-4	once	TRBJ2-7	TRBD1	TGTGCCAGCAGCTTACCGGGACAGAAGCGCTACGAGCAGTACTTC	CASSLPGQKRYEQYF
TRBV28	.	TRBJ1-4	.	TGTGCCAGCAGCATAGCTGAAAAACTGTTTTTT	CASSIAEKLFF
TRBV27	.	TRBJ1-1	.	TGTGCCAGCAGTTCCGGGTGGAGCACTGAAGCTTTCTTT	CASSSGWSTEAFF
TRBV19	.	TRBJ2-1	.	TGTGCCAGTAGTATAGTCCGGGAGCAGTTCTTC	CASSIVREQFF
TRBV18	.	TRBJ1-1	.	TGTGCCAGCTCACCTTCTCAGGGGAACACTGAAGCTTTCTTT	CASSPSQGNTEAFF
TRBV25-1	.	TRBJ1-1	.	TGTGCCAGCAATGCAGGATATACTGAAGCTTTCTTT	CASNAGYTEAFF
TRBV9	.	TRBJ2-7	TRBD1	TGTGCCAGCAGCCCCGGGACAGGGGTTAGCTCCTACGAGCAGTACTTC	CASSPGTGVSSYEQYF
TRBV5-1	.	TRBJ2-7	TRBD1	TGCGCCAGCGGTGGACAGGGCCCTTACGAGCAGTACTTC	CASGGQGPYEQYF
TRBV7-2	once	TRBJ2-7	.	TGTGCCAGCAGTCCCCCAGGGCTAAAGTCCGAGCAGTACTTC	CASSPPGLKSEQYF
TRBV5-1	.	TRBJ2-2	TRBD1	TGCGCCAGCAGCAGGCAGGGGGACACCGGGGAGCTGTTTTTT	CASSRQGDTGELFF
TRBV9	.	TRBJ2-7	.	TGTGCCAGCAGCGTAGGCCTAGCAACCTACGAGCAGTACTTC	CASSVGLATYEQYF
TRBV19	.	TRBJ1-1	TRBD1	TGTGCCAGTAGTATTATTGGGAAGACAGGGCTAGCTTTCTTT	CASSIIGKTGLAFF
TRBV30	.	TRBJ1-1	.	TGTGCCTGGAGTCACAATGAAGCTTTCTTT	CAWSHNEAFF
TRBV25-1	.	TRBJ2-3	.	TGTGCCAGCAGCCCCTCCCGAGATACGCAGTATTTT	CASSPSRDTQYF
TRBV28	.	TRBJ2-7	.	TGTGCCAGCAGTTTTACGCTTGGGCAGACCTACGAGCAGTACTTC	CASSFTLGQTYEQYF
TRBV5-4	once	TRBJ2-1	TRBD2	TGTGCCAGCAGCTTGACTAGCGGGAGGCTTAATGAGCAGTTCTTC	CASSLTSGRLNEQFF
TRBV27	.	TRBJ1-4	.	TGTGCCAGCAGTTTGATTGCGGCTAATGAAAAACTGTTTTTT	CASSLIAANEKLFF
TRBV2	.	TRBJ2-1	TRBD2	TGTGCCAGCAGTGAACAACTAGCGGGATTAGTTGAGCAGTTCTTC	CASSEQLAGLVEQFF
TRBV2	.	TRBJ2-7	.	TGTGCCACCTTATGGGAGACAGGATCCTACGAGCAGTACTTC	CATLWETGSYEQYF
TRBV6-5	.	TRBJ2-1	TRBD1	TGTGCCAGCAGTTCCGACAGGGGCAGCGCCTACAATGAGCAGTTCTTC	CASSSDRGSAYNEQFF
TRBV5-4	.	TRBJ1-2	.	TGTGCCAGCAGCCCGGACAGCTATGGCTACACCTTC	CASSPDSYGYTF
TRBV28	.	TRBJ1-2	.	TGTGCCAGCAGTTACGGGGGTCTTGGCTATGGCTACACCTTC	CASSYGGLGYGYTF
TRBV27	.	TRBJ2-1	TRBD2	TGTGCCAGCAGTTTATGGGTGGTCGTGGGGACTAGCGGATACAGCTCCTACAATGAGCAGTTCTTC	CASSLWVVVGTSGYSSYNEQFF
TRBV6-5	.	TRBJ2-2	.	TGTGCCAGCTCAATAGCGTCTTACACCGGGGAGCTGTTTTTT	CASSIASYTGELFF
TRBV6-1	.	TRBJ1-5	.	TGTGCCAGCAGTGAAGGGGGGGAGCGCAATCAGCCCCAGCATTTT	CASSEGGERNQPQHF
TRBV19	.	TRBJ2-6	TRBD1	TGTGCCAGTAGTACCAAAGACAGGGCGGCTGGGGCCAACGTCCTGACTTTC	CASSTKDRAAGANVLTF
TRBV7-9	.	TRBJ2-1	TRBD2	TGTGCCAGCAGCCCAACTAGCGGGAGGGCCTTTTGGCAGTTCTTC	CASSPTSGRAFWQFF
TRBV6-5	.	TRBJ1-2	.	TGTGCCAGCAGTTACTCAAACAGGATATCCATCGGCTACACCTTC	CASSYSNRISIGYTF
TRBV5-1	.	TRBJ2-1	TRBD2	TGCGCCAGCAGTACATGGGGGGGGAGCTCCTACAATGAGCAGTTCTTC	CASSTWGGSSYNEQFF
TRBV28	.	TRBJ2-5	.	TGTGCCAGCAGCCCAGGATTGCTGTACCAAGAGACCCAGTACTTC	CASSPGLLYQETQYF
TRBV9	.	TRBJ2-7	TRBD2	TGTGCCAGCAGCCCGACTAGCGGGATAGCCTACGAGCAGTACTTC	CASSPTSGIAYEQYF
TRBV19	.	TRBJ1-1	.	TGTGCCAGTAGTATAGCCGGGGGCACTGAAGCTTTCTTT	CASSIAGGTEAFF
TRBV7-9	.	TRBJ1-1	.	TGTGCCAGCAGCCCCCCTATGAACACTGAAGCTTTCTTT	CASSPPMNTEAFF
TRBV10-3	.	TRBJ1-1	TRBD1	TGTGCCATCAGTGAGTCGACAGGGACAACTGAAGCTTTCTTT	CAISESTGTTEAFF
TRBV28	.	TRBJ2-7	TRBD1	TGTGCCAGCCGGGACAGGTCCTACAGCGAGCAGTACTTC	CASRDRSYSEQYF
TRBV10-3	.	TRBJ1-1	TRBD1	TGTGCCATCAGATTGGACAGGGATGGGACTGAAGCTTTCTTT	CAIRLDRDGTEAFF
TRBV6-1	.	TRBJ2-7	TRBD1	TGTGCCAGCAGTGAAAGGACAGGATACTACGAGCAGTACTTC	CASSERTGYYEQYF
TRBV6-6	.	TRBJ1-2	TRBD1	TGTGCCAGCAGGAATACACCCGGGACAGAGACCTATGGCTACACCTTC	CASRNTPGTETYGYTF
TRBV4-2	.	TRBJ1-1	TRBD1	TGTGCCAGCAGCCAAGTACAGGGGCTCGAAAACACTGAAGCTTTCTTT	CASSQVQGLENTEAFF
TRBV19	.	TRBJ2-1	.	TGTGCCAGTAGTTTCTCCGGGTTGGCCAATGAGCAGTTCTTC	CASSFSGLANEQFF
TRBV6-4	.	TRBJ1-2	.	TGTGCCAGCAGCGAGGGGGAGTACTCTGGCTACACCTTC	CASSEGEYSGYTF
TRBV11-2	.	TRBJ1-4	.	TGTGCCAGCAGCTTAGCCGGATTGAGAACAGGGCGAACTAATGAAAAACTGTTTTTT	CASSLAGLRTGRTNEKLFF
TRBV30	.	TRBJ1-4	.	TGTGCCTGGAGTGTTGGTCAAGCGACTAATGAAAAACTGTTTTTT	CAWSVGQATNEKLFF
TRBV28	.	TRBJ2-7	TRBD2	TGTGCCAGCACTTCCCGACTAGCGGTTTCCTACGAGCAGTACTTC	CASTSRLAVSYEQYF